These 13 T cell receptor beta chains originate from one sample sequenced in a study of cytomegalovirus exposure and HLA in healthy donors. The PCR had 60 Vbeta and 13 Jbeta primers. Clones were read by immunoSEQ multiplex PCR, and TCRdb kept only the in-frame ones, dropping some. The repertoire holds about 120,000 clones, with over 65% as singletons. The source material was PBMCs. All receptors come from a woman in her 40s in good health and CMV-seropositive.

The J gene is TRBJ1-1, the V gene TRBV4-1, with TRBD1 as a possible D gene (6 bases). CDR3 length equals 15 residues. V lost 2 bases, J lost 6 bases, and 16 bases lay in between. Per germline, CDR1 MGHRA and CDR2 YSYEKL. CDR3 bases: TGCGCCAGCAGCCAACCGACAGGAGGCTGGGCTGAAGCTTTCTTT. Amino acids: CASSQPTGGWAEAFF.

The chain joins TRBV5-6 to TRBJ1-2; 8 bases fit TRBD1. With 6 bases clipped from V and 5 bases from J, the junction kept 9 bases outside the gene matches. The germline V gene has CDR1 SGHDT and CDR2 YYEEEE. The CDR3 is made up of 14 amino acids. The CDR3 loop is CASNSDRDPYGYTF. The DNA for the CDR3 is TGTGCCAGCAACTCGGACAGGGACCCATATGGCTACACCTTC.

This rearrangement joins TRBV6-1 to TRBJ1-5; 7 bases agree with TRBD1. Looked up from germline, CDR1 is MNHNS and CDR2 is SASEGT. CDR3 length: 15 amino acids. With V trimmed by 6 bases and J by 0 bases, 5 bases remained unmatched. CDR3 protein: CASSQQGYSNQPQHF. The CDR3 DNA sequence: TGTGCCAGCAGCCAACAGGGGTATAGCAATCAGCCCCAGCATTTT.

CDR3: CAKPGQGPRHQETQYF. The CDR3 coding sequence is TGTGCCAAACCGGGACAGGGTCCGAGGCACCAAGAGACCCAGTACTTC. V and J are TRBV6-4 and TRBJ2-5; 9 positions agree with TRBD1. V was pared by 10 bases and J by 0 bases, with 12 bases of the junction left unmatched. The CDR3 is made up of 16 amino acids. CDR1 MRHNA and CDR2 SNTAGT come from the germline V gene.

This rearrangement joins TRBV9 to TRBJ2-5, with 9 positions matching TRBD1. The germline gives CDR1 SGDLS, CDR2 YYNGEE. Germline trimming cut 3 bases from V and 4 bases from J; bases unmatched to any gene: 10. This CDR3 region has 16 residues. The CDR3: CASSAAQGARGETQYF. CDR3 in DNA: TGTGCCAGCAGCGCCGCACAGGGGGCGAGAGGAGAGACCCAGTACTTC.

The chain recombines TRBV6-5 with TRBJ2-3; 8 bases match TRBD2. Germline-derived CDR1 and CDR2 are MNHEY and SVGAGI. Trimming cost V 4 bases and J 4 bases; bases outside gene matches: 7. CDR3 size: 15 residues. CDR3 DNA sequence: TGTGCCAGCAGTTTGTCGGGGGGGCCCTCAGATACGCAGTATTTT. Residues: CASSLSGGPSDTQYF.

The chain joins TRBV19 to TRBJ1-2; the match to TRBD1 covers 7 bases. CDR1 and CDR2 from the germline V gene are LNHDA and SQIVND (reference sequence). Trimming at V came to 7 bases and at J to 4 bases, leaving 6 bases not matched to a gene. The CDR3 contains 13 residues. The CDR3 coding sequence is TGTGCCAGTAAAAGGGACAGCACCTATGGCTACACCTTC. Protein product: CASKRDSTYGYTF.

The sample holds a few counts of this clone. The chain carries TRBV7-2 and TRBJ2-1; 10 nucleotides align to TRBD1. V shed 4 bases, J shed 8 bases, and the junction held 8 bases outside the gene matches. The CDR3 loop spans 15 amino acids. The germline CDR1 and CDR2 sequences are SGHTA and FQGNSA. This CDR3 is CASSSGQGIGDEQFF. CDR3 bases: TGTGCCAGCAGCTCGGGACAGGGGATTGGGGATGAGCAGTTCTTC.

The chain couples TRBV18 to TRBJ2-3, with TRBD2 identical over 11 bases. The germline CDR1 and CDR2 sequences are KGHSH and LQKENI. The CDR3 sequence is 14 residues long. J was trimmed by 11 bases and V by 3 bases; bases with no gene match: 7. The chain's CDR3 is CASSPGTSGAKQYF. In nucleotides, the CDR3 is TGTGCCAGCTCACCCGGGACTAGCGGTGCGAAGCAGTATTTT.

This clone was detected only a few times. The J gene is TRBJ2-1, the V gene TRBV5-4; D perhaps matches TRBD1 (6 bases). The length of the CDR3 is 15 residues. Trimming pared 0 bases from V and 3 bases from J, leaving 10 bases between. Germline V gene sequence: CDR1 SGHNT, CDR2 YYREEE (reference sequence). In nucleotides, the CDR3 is TGTGCCAGCAGCTTGGGACAGGAATTCTACAATGAGCAGTTCTTC. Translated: CASSLGQEFYNEQFF.

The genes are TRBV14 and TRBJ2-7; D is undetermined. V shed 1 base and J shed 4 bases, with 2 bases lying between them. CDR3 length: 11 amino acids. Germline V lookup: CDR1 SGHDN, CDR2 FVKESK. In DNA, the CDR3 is TGTGCCAGCAGCCAAGCATACGAGCAGTACTTC. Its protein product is CASSQAYEQYF.

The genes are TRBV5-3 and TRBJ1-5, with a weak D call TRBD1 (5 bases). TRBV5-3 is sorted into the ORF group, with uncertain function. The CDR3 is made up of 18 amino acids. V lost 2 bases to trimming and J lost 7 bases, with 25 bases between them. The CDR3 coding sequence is TGTGCCAGAAGCTTCCCCCGGCCAGGGCGTTTTGGGGAACAGCCCCAGCATTTT. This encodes CARSFPRPGRFGEQPQHF.

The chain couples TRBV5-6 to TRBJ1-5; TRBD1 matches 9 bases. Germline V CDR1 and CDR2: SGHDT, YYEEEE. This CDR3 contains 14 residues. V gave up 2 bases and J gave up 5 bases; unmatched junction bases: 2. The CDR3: CASSFRQGDQPQHF. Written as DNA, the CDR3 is TGTGCCAGCAGCTTCCGACAGGGGGATCAGCCCCAGCATTTT.